The rows below give T cell receptor beta chains drawn from one sample of a study of PD-1 blockade in classical Hodgkin lymphoma. Generated by immunoSEQ multiplex PCR, the TCRdb table keeps only in-frame clones and is missing some. Of 100,000 or so clones listed, roughly nine tenths were seen once; the top ten hold around 20%. This specimen was peripheral blood mononuclear cells (PBMCs), taken before the fourth cycle of nivolumab. The receptors derive from a human donor with classical Hodgkin lymphoma. Each CDR3 is given with its conserved first and last residue. Each record gives: J gene, D gene, V gene, clone size, CDR3 DNA, CDR3 protein. A D gene is named only where the DNA matches it firmly. Not every row has a clone size; where given, it reads once, few, many or a size class.

TRBJ1-1 NA TRBV4-1 once TGCGCCAGCAGCTCGAAAGGGGGGAACAGGATGAACACTGAAGCTTTCTTT CASSSKGGNRMNTEAFF
TRBJ1-3 NA TRBV18 NA TGTGCCAGCTCACCACGTGGGTTCGGGGCCTCTGGAAACACCATATATTTT CASSPRGFGASGNTIYF
TRBJ1-4 NA TRBV4-1 few TGCGCCAGCAGCCACAGATTTGCAACTAATGAAAAACTGTTTTTT CASSHRFATNEKLFF
TRBJ2-3 TRBD2 TRBV4-3 NA TGCGCCAGCTCCCCTTTAGCGGGAGGGGGGGGCACAGATACGCAGTATTTT CASSPLAGGGGTDTQYF
TRBJ2-2 NA TRBV2 NA TGTGCCAGCTCTATTCGACTGGGAAACACCGGGGAGCTGTTTTTT CASSIRLGNTGELFF
TRBJ1-2 TRBD1 TRBV4-1 NA TGCGCCAGCAGTTCGAGACAGGGGTATTATAATGGCTACACCTTC CASSSRQGYYNGYTF
TRBJ2-5 NA TRBV4-1 NA TGCGCCAGCAGCCAAGACGGGTCCAACCGGGAGACCCAGTACTTC CASSQDGSNRETQYF
TRBJ2-5 TRBD2 TRBV5-1 once TGCGCCAGCAGCCAAGGACTAGCGGGAGAGACCCAGTACTTC CASSQGLAGETQYF
TRBJ1-1 NA TRBV19 NA TGTGCCAGTAGTTCAGGGATTCACACTGAAGCTTTCTTT CASSSGIHTEAFF
TRBJ1-2 TRBD1 TRBV15 NA TGTGCCACCAGCAGAGATCTCGGGCAGGGGGCGGACGGGAAAGCCTTTATTTCTGGCTACACCTTC CATSRDLGQGADGKAFISGYTF
TRBJ2-5 TRBD1 TRBV27 NA TGTGCCAGCAGTTTATCGAAGGGGGCGCGACAAGAGACCCAGTACTTC CASSLSKGARQETQYF
TRBJ2-7 TRBD1 TRBV11-3 NA TGTGCCAGCAGCCGGACAGGGTCGGACGAGCAGTACTTC CASSRTGSDEQYF
TRBJ1-4 TRBD1 TRBV7-2 NA TGTGCCAGCAGCCGACAGGGCCTTTTGGATAAACTGTTTTTT CASSRQGLLDKLFF
TRBJ1-2 NA TRBV21-1 NA TGTGCCAGCAGCCAATTGACAGGGTCTAACTATGGCTACACCTTC CASSQLTGSNYGYTF
TRBJ1-1 NA TRBV6-5 NA TGTGCCAGTAGTGGGGTGGCTGAAGCTTTCTTT CASSGVAEAFF
TRBJ2-7 TRBD2 TRBV7-2 NA TGTGCCAGCAGCTTAGCCCGGGGGGGCTACGAGCAGTACTTC CASSLARGGYEQYF
TRBJ1-2 NA TRBV11-2 NA TGTGCCAGCAGCCTCGTAGGCTCGGCGGGCTATGGCTACACCTTC CASSLVGSAGYGYTF
TRBJ1-2 NA TRBV4-3 NA TGCGCCAGCAGCCCCAAGGGGCGCGATGGCTACACCTTC CASSPKGRDGYTF
TRBJ2-7 NA TRBV6-5 once TGTGCCAGCAGACAAACAGGGAGAGAGCAGTACTTC CASRQTGREQYF
TRBJ2-5 NA TRBV11-2 NA TGTGCCAGCAGCTTAGAAAGGATGGAGACCCAGTACTTC CASSLERMETQYF
TRBJ2-7 TRBD1 TRBV5-5 few TGTGCCAGCAGCTGGGACAGGAGCTCCTACGAGCAGTACTTC CASSWDRSSYEQYF
TRBJ2-7 TRBD1 TRBV7-9 NA TGTGCCAGCAGCCTCCGACAGGGGTCCCCCTACGAGCAGTACTTC CASSLRQGSPYEQYF
TRBJ1-3 NA TRBV7-9 NA TGTGCCAGCAGCTTAGATGGGAACTCTGGAAACACCATATATTTT CASSLDGNSGNTIYF
TRBJ1-1 NA TRBV25-1 NA TGTGCCAGCAGTGACCTCTTCCTGAACACTGAAGCTTTCTTT CASSDLFLNTEAFF
TRBJ1-5 NA TRBV11-2 NA TGTGCCAGCAGCTTAGCCGCAGGGAGCAATCAGCCCCAGCATTTT CASSLAAGSNQPQHF
TRBJ2-7 NA TRBV9 NA TGTGCCAGCAGCGTAGGTCAAGGAGGCTACGAGCAGTACTTC CASSVGQGGYEQYF
TRBJ1-1 NA TRBV6-5 NA TGTGCCAGCAGCTCGGGGCCACTGACTGAAGCTTTCTTT CASSSGPLTEAFF
TRBJ2-1 NA TRBV9 few TGTGCCAGCAGCGTCTCCGGGACGGACACCTACAATGAGCAGTTCTTC CASSVSGTDTYNEQFF
TRBJ2-7 NA TRBV10-3 once TGTGCCATCAGTTCGACAGTAGACTACGAGCAGTACTTC CAISSTVDYEQYF
TRBJ1-5 NA TRBV7-2 NA TGTGCCAGCAGCCAGGGAATCAATCAGCCCCAGCATTTT CASSQGINQPQHF
TRBJ1-5 NA TRBV19 NA TGTGCCAGTAAGGCGGACCCGGAGGGGAGCAATCAGCCCCAGCATTTT CASKADPEGSNQPQHF
TRBJ1-4 NA TRBV2 NA TGTGCCAGCAGACCTGGGGGCGGTTGGGAAAAACTGTTTTTT CASRPGGGWEKLFF
TRBJ2-6 NA TRBV7-6 few TGTGCCAGCAGTCGGAGCGGAACTGGGGCCAACGTCCTGACTTTC CASSRSGTGANVLTF
TRBJ1-4 NA TRBV6-6 NA TGTGCCAGCAGTAATCCCAAGGAAGTGCTGTTTTTT CASSNPKEVLFF
TRBJ2-5 TRBD1 TRBV5-1 NA TGCGCCAGCAGCAAGAACAGGGGCGAGACCCAGTACTTC CASSKNRGETQYF
TRBJ1-1 NA TRBV6-1 NA TGTGCCAGCAGTGAAGTTGGGGGCCGGGTAACTGAAGCTTTCTTT CASSEVGGRVTEAFF
TRBJ1-1 TRBD1 TRBV5-4 NA TGTGCCAGCCGCAACAGGGGGGGGGAGACTGAAGCTTTCTTT CASRNRGGETEAFF
TRBJ1-2 TRBD1 TRBV6-6 NA TGTGCCAGCAGTTACTCCGACAGGGGAGGCTACACCTTC CASSYSDRGGYTF
TRBJ2-1 NA TRBV14 NA TGTGCCAGCAGCCAAGATATGGGGTATGGTGAGCAGTTCTTC CASSQDMGYGEQFF
TRBJ2-1 TRBD1 TRBV18 NA TGTGCCAGCTCCGGACAGGGGGCAACGGATGAGCAGTTCTTC CASSGQGATDEQFF
TRBJ1-1 NA TRBV29-1 NA TGCAGCGTTGAAGAAGGCGGGAACACTGAAGCTTTCTTT CSVEEGGNTEAFF
TRBJ1-5 NA TRBV2 NA TGTGCCAGCAGTGAACCACAGGGACGCAATCAGCCCCAGCATTTT CASSEPQGRNQPQHF
TRBJ1-2 TRBD1 TRBV19 NA TGTGCCAGTAGTACTGGGACAGGGTGGGACTATGGCTACACCTTC CASSTGTGWDYGYTF
TRBJ2-7 NA TRBV4-2 NA TGTGCCAGCAGCCAACTGACCGACGAGCAGTACTTC CASSQLTDEQYF
TRBJ1-5 NA TRBV6-4 NA TGTGCCAGCTCTAGCTACGGGGGAGGGAATCAGCCCCAGCATTTT CASSSYGGGNQPQHF
TRBJ2-5 TRBD2 TRBV4-1 NA TGCGCCAGCAGCCAGGCTAGCGGGAGGGGCGGGGAGACCCAGTACTTC CASSQASGRGGETQYF
TRBJ2-7 TRBD1 TRBV19 NA TGTGCCAGTAGTGTTTACCGGGACAGTCCGTCGTACGAGCAGTACTTC CASSVYRDSPSYEQYF
TRBJ2-7 NA TRBV28 NA TGTGCCAGCAGCGGGGGCGAGCAGTACTTC CASSGGEQYF
TRBJ2-1 TRBD2 TRBV5-1 NA TGCGCCAGCAGCTCCGGACTAGCGGGAGGGCCTATGTACAATGAGCAGTTCTTC CASSSGLAGGPMYNEQFF
TRBJ2-7 NA TRBV5-1 NA TGCGCCAGCAGCTTGGCAGGGTCGTCCTACGAGCAGTACTTC CASSLAGSSYEQYF
TRBJ1-1 NA TRBV12-2 NA TGTGCAAGTCGCTTAGCGCGACGGGGGCATAACTTGACTGAAGCTTTCTTT CASRLARRGHNLTEAFF
TRBJ2-7 TRBD2 TRBV28 NA TGTGCCAGCAGTTTCAGTAGGACTAGTCAAACTTACGAGCAGTACTTC CASSFSRTSQTYEQYF
TRBJ2-6 NA TRBV30 NA TGTGCCTGGAGTGTACCCGGGGCCAACGTCCTGACTTTC CAWSVPGANVLTF
TRBJ1-3 NA TRBV4-1 NA TGCGCCAGCAGCCAAGATGGCGGGGGCTCTGGAAACACCATATATTTT CASSQDGGGSGNTIYF
TRBJ2-5 NA TRBV19 once TGTGCCAGTAGTAAGTTCCCCCTAGTGGGAGGAGGGCAAGAGACCCAGTACTTC CASSKFPLVGGGQETQYF
TRBJ1-4 NA TRBV15 once TGTGCCACCAGCAGAGGGGGTACCCAGGACGAAAAACTGTTTTTT CATSRGGTQDEKLFF
TRBJ2-7 TRBD1 TRBV5-5 NA TGTGCCAGCAGCCCCGGGACAGGCAGGGAGAACGAGCAGTACTTC CASSPGTGRENEQYF
TRBJ1-4 NA TRBV18 NA TGTGCCAGCTCACCACCAGCGATGGGGGCCTTTAATGAAAAACTGTTTTTT CASSPPAMGAFNEKLFF
TRBJ1-5 NA TRBV2 few TGTGCCAGCAGCGGACACCTGGATCAGCCCCAGCATTTT CASSGHLDQPQHF
TRBJ2-3 TRBD2 TRBV4-3 NA TGCGCCAGCAGCCAAGATGGTGGACTAGCGGGAGTAGTCGCAGATACGCAGTATTTT CASSQDGGLAGVVADTQYF